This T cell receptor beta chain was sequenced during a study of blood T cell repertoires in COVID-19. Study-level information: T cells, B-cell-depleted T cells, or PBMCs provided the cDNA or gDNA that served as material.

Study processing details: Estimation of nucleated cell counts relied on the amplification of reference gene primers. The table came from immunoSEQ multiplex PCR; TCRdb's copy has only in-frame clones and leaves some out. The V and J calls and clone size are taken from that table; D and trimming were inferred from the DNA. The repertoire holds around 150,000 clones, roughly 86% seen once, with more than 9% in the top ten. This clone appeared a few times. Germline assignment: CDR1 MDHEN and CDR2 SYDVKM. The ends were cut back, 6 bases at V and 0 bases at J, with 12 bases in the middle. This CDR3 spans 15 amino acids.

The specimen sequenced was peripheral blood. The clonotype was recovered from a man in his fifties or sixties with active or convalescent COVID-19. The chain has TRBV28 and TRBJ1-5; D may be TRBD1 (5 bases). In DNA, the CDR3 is TGTGCCAGCAGCCCCCGGGGGTCTAGCAATCAGCCCCAGCATTTT. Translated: CASSPRGSSNQPQHF.